This TCR beta chain was recorded in a study of shared clonotypes between healthy human individuals. Overall study results and limits: As a rule, naive subsets had a larger estimated richness than memory subsets.

Measured with immunoSEQ multiplex PCR; TCRdb has only the in-frame clones, and not every one. The data show around 2.3 million clones, with around 95% seen just once and less than 0.15% held by the top ten. CDR1 is ENHRY and CDR2 is SYGVKD in the germline V gene. The CDR3 has 13 residues. Trimming stripped 4 bases from V and 6 bases from J, with 10 bases between. Comment on this clone: Its target is unknown.

Donors had no recently reported acute infections or vaccinations and were HIV-negative. This chain uses TRBV10-3 with TRBJ2-1; D unclear. The material sequenced was naive CD4+ T cells sorted from blood. As for subset: CD45RA+ positively selected. The receptor was isolated from a man aged 18 to 35 in good health. CDR3 in amino acids: CAISALVTNEQFF. In nucleotides, the CDR3 is TGTGCCATCAGTGCTTTAGTAACCAATGAGCAGTTCTTC.